This T cell receptor beta chain is drawn from a study of cytomegalovirus exposure and HLA in healthy donors. The overall study: A previous analysis identified 117 million unique TCR beta sequences derived from approximately 190 million T cells. Study observations and caveats: It was reportedly the case that the classifier diagnosed cytomegalovirus status with high specificity and sensitivity. The study recorded some 160 TCR beta chains that were cytomegalovirus-associated.

This PCR relied on a set of 60 Vbeta primers and 13 Jbeta primers. Assay: immunoSEQ multiplex PCR; the TCRdb copy retains only in-frame clones and omits some. The repertoire includes 150,000 to 200,000 clones, approximately 84% of them detected once, and about 0.26% sits in the top ten. In germline, CDR1 is LNHDA, CDR2 SQIVND (reference sequence). The CDR3 has 14 residues. J gave up 6 bases and V 7 bases, and 7 bases lay outside the gene matches. About this clone itself: Its antigen remains unknown.

V usage is TRBV19 and J usage is TRBJ1-5; 9 bases are a match to TRBD1. Sequencing was performed on PBMCs. The clonotype comes from a boy between 10 and 17 years old in good health and CMV-seronegative. This CDR3 is CASTRTGEVQPQHF. CDR3 coding DNA: TGTGCCAGTACCCGGACAGGGGAGGTTCAGCCCCAGCATTTT.